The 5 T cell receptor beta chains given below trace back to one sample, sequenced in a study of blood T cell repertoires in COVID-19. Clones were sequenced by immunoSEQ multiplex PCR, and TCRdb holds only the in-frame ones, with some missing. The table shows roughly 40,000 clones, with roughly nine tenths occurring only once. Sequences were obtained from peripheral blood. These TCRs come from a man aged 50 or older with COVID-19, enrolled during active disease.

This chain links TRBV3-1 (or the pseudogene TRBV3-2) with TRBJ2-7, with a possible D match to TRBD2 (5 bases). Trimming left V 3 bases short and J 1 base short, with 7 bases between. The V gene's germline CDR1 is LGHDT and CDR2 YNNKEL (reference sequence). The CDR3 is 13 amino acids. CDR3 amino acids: CASSQSGSYEQYF. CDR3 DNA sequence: TGTGCCAGCAGCCAGTCGGGGTCCTACGAGCAGTACTTC.

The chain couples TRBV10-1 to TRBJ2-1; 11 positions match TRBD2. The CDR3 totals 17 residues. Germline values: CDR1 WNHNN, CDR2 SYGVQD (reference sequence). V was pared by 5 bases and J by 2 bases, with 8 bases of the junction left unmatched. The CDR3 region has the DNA TGCGCCAGCAGTCCTTCTAGCGGGAGGCCCGCCTACAATGAGCAGTTCTTC. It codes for CASSPSSGRPAYNEQFF.

Written as DNA, the CDR3 is TGTGCCAGCAGCCACAGGACGGGGGGTCCCGTAGACACAGATACGCAGTATTTT. This translates into CASSHRTGGPVDTDTQYF. The chain carries TRBV4-2 and TRBJ2-3; the match to TRBD2 covers 7 bases. With V trimmed by 3 bases and J by 2 bases, 14 bases remained unmatched. The CDR3 has 18 amino acids. From germline, CDR1 is LGHNA and CDR2 YNFKEQ.

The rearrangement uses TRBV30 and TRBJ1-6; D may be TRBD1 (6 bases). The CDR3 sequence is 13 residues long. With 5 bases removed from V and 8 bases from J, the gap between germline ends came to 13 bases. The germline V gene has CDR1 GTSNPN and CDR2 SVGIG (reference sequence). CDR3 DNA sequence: TGTGCCTGGGGGGGCCTAGGGGATTCACCCCTCCACTTT. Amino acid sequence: CAWGGLGDSPLHF.

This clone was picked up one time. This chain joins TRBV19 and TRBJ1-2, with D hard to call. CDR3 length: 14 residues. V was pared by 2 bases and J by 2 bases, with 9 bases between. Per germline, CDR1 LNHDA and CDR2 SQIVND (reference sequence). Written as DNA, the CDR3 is TGTGCCAGTAGTATAAGCCCCTTCAACTATGGCTACACCTTC. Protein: CASSISPFNYGYTF.